This T cell receptor (beta chain) was sequenced during a study of response to subunit inactivated influenza vaccine. Study-wide findings and caveats: Authors suggested seasonal influenza vaccinations each recruit few new T cells.

This CDR3 contains 14 residues. J was trimmed by 6 bases and V by 3 bases; bases with no gene match: 7. The germline CDR1 and CDR2 sequences are SGDLS and YYNGEE. There are many counts of this clonotype. Its target is not known. Via MiXCR, TCRdb re-called the RT-PCR reads, giving one row per CDR3 protein. The data hold about 300,000 distinct CDR3 sequences, with roughly 22% observed a single time. This chain connects TRBV9 to TRBJ1-1; TRBD1 matches 8 bases. The source of this sequence is a man between 50 and 69 years old who received an inactivated influenza vaccine. Here the sequenced sample was PBMCs from blood, taken 21 months after vaccination. CDR3 region: CASSGPQGGAEAFF. The CDR3, as DNA: TGTGCCAGCAGCGGACCACAGGGGGGGGCTGAAGCTTTCTTT.